This T cell receptor beta chain was identified during a study of blood T cell repertoires in COVID-19. Germline values: CDR1 LNHDA, CDR2 SQIVND (reference sequence). The CDR3 extends over 14 amino acids. The V gene end was trimmed by 9 bases and the J gene end by 0 bases; junction bases not matched to a gene: 5. Original handling: Amplifying reference gene primers gave estimates of nucleated cell counts. Using immunoSEQ multiplex PCR, the repertoire was profiled, and TCRdb retains in-frame clones only, with some absent. Clone size and V and J calls were adopted from that table, with D and trimming inferred from the DNA. In the table there are about 40,000 clones, about 87% of which are singletons.

Sequences were obtained from peripheral blood. The gene calls are TRBV19 and TRBJ1-5; TRBD1 aligns across 7 bases. This TCR was recovered from a woman in her seventies with acute or convalescent COVID-19. CDR3: CASGTANSNQPQHF. The CDR3 DNA reads as TGTGCCAGCGGGACAGCAAATAGCAATCAGCCCCAGCATTTT.